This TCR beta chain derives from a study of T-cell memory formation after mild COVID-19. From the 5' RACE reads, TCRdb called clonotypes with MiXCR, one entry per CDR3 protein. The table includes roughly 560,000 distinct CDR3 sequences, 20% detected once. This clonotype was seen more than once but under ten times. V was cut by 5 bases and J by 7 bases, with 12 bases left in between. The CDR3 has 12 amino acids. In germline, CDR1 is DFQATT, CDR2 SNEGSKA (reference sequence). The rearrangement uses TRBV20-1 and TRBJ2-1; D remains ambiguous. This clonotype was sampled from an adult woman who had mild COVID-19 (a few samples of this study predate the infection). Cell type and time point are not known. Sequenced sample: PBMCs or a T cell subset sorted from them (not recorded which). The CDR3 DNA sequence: TGCAGTGCTCTCTGGGGTGAAAATGAGCAGTTCTTC. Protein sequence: CSALWGENEQFF.